These 23 T cell receptor beta chains share one sample of origin, sequenced in a study of cytomegalovirus exposure and HLA in healthy donors. The PCR made use of 60 Vbeta and 13 Jbeta primers. The repertoire was sequenced with immunoSEQ multiplex PCR; TCRdb's copy has only in-frame clones and lacks some. The data show roughly 98,000 clones, 65% to 75% seen once. Sequenced material: PBMCs. These receptors originate from a woman in her 70s in good health and CMV-seropositive.

This clone was picked up many times. The chain employs TRBV4-1 and TRBJ2-5; D is unclear. V was shortened by 1 base and J by 5 bases, with 8 bases between the two germline ends. CDR3 length equals 13 residues. Germline assignment: CDR1 MGHRA and CDR2 YSYEKL. The CDR3 loop is CASSQGAWETQYF. The CDR3 bases are TGCGCCAGCAGCCAAGGCGCTTGGGAGACCCAGTACTTC.

The V call is TRBV28, the J call TRBJ2-7; 7 nucleotides align to TRBD2. The V gene's germline CDR1 is MDHEN and CDR2 SYDVKM. The ends lost 8 bases at V and 3 bases at J; junction bases unmatched: 10. This CDR3 contains 14 residues. CDR3 loop: CASGLSGALYEQYF. The CDR3 nucleotides read TGTGCCAGCGGGTTAAGCGGGGCCCTCTACGAGCAGTACTTC.

The CDR3 sequence: CASRDPRGSNEQYF. CDR3 sequence (DNA): TGCGCCAGCAGAGACCCCAGGGGTTCCAACGAGCAGTACTTC. The chain is built from TRBV4-1 and TRBJ2-7, with D tentatively TRBD1 (6 bases). Germline values: CDR1 MGHRA, CDR2 YSYEKL. The CDR3 has 14 amino acids. V was clipped by 6 bases and J by 5 bases, with 17 bases between them.

CDR3 loop: CASRKHYGGQGARGEQFF. CDR3 coding DNA: TGTGCCAGCAGAAAGCACTATGGGGGACAGGGGGCGCGAGGTGAGCAGTTCTTC. The rearrangement joins TRBV28 to TRBJ2-1; the match to TRBD1 covers 12 bases. The V gene's germline CDR1 is MDHEN and CDR2 SYDVKM. The ends lost 6 bases at V and 9 bases at J; junction bases unmatched: 18. The CDR3 has 18 residues.

V is TRBV19 and J is TRBJ1-5, with TRBD1 as a possible D gene (6 bases). The CDR3 has 15 amino acids. Per the germline V gene, CDR1 is LNHDA and CDR2 is SQIVND (reference sequence). The V and J ends lost 5 bases and 4 bases respectively, with 15 bases between them. In DNA, the CDR3 is TGTGCCAGTAGTCCCAGGGGATCTGGGAATCAGCCCCAGCATTTT. It yields the protein CASSPRGSGNQPQHF. Full variable domain (rest looked up from reference TRBV19 and TRBJ1-5): DGGITQSPKYLFRKEGQNVTLSCEQNLNHDAMYWYRQDPGQGLRLIYYSQIVNDFQKGDIAEGYSVSREKKESFPLTVTSAQKNPTAFYLCASSPRGSGNQPQHFGDGTRLSIL.

The chain carries TRBV27 and TRBJ2-4, with D tentatively TRBD1 (6 bases). Germline V CDR1 and CDR2: MNHEY, SMNVEV (reference sequence). The CDR3 is 17 amino acids. The V gene lost 7 bases and the J gene lost 3 bases, with 22 bases spanning the gap. The CDR3 DNA reads as TGTGCCAGCATCCTCCCCGAGACAGGATGGGTCAAAAACATTCAGTACTTC. Amino acid sequence: CASILPETGWVKNIQYF.

The V call is TRBV2, the J call TRBJ1-1; 7 nucleotides agree with TRBD1. Per the germline V gene, CDR1 is SNHLY and CDR2 is FYNNEI. The CDR3 sequence is 12 residues long. V was pared by 6 bases and J by 7 bases, with 5 bases of the junction left unmatched. The CDR3 coding sequence is TGTGCCAGCAGGGCGACAGGGTATGAAGCTTTCTTT. The encoded protein is CASRATGYEAFF.

This chain links TRBV10-1 with TRBJ2-1; 7 nucleotides match TRBD2. This CDR3 has 19 residues. The V and J ends lost 8 bases and 3 bases, in that order; junction bases with no gene match: 22. CDR1 is WNHNN, CDR2 SYGVQD, per germline (reference sequence). The CDR3 loop reads CASFIVGEGGLSFYNEQFF. The CDR3 DNA reads as TGCGCCAGCTTCATCGTTGGGGAGGGAGGGCTAAGTTTCTACAATGAGCAGTTCTTC.

The CDR3 DNA follows: TGCAGCCACGGGGGGACAACATACACAGATACGCAGTATTTT. Translating gives CSHGGTTYTDTQYF. J is TRBJ2-3 and V is TRBV29-1; tentative D call: TRBD2 (7 bases). Germline V gene sequence: CDR1 SQVTM, CDR2 ANQGSEA. CDR3 length: 14 residues. V was trimmed by 8 bases and J by 2 bases, leaving 17 bases between them.

J is TRBJ2-7 and V is TRBV7-8, with 8 bases that match TRBD1. V dropped 5 bases and J dropped 5; count of bases not matched to a gene: 14. CDR3 size: 16 residues. The germline gives CDR1 SGHVS, CDR2 FQNEAQ. The CDR3 reads CASSPPYRTGQHEQYF. The CDR3 DNA sequence: TGTGCCAGCAGCCCTCCTTATCGGACAGGGCAACACGAGCAGTACTTC.

CDR3 in DNA: TGTGCCTGGAGTCATCGGAGGAGCTCCTACAATGAGCAGTTCTTC. Translation: CAWSHRRSSYNEQFF. The chain combines TRBV30 with TRBJ2-1, with D possibly matching TRBD2 (5 bases). In germline, CDR1 is GTSNPN, CDR2 SVGIG (reference sequence). Trimming shortened V by 2 bases and J by 0 bases, and 11 bases separated the two germline ends. The CDR3 has 15 residues.

The chain carries TRBV11-1 and TRBJ2-5; D ambiguous. The J call may be in error: the DNA end matches TRBJ2-7 better. CDR1 is SGHAT, CDR2 FQDESV, per germline (reference sequence). The CDR3 loop spans 14 amino acids. The CDR3 sequence is CASSLGPISYEQYF. The CDR3 DNA sequence: TGTGCCAGCAGCTTAGGCCCGATCTCCTACGAGCAGTACTTC.

The chain has TRBV2 and TRBJ2-3, with a weak D call TRBD1 (5 bases). The CDR3 sequence is 15 residues long. The V end was cut by 6 bases, the J end by 4 bases, with 17 bases between. Germline loops: CDR1 SNHLY, CDR2 FYNNEI. Here the CDR3 reads CASSRYRYGADTQYF. For the CDR3, the DNA is TGTGCCAGCAGCCGCTACAGGTATGGAGCAGATACGCAGTATTTT.

The chain has TRBV6-1 and TRBJ2-3; possibly TRBD1 for D (6 bases). The CDR3 runs to 15 residues. Trimming shortened V by 0 bases and J by 0 bases, and 7 bases separated the two germline ends. Germline V lookup: CDR1 MNHNS, CDR2 SASEGT. The CDR3: CASSEADSSTDTQYF. The DNA for the CDR3 is TGTGCCAGCAGTGAAGCGGACAGTAGCACAGATACGCAGTATTTT.

The chain recombines TRBV29-1 with TRBJ2-1; 12 positions agree with TRBD2. The germline gives CDR1 SQVTM, CDR2 ANQGSEA. Trimming took 7 bases from V and 9 from J; bases not matched to a gene: 13. The CDR3 runs 15 residues. The CDR3 coding sequence is TGCAGCGCCGCGTGGCTAGCGGGAGGGGGGCGTGAGCAGTTCTTC. This sequence encodes CSAAWLAGGGREQFF.

The V gene is TRBV27, the J gene TRBJ2-5; D might be TRBD1 (6 bases). The germline V and J ends were trimmed by 3 bases and 5 bases, with 10 bases remaining between them. The CDR3 consists of 13 residues. Germline CDR1 MNHEY, CDR2 SMNVEV (reference sequence). CDR3 region: CASSFRGRETQYF. The CDR3 DNA sequence: TGTGCCAGCAGTTTCAGGGGACGGGAGACCCAGTACTTC.

The chain uses TRBV11-2 and TRBJ1-2, with D possibly being TRBD1 (5 bases). The germline CDR1 and CDR2 sequences are SGHAT and FQNNGV. Trimming took 5 bases from V and 8 from J, leaving 15 bases between them. The CDR3 sequence is 13 residues long. CDR3 protein: CASSRLVGVGYTF. For the CDR3, the DNA is TGTGCCAGCAGCCGATTAGTAGGGGTCGGCTACACCTTC.

The genes are TRBV5-1 and TRBJ2-3; D is perhaps TRBD1 (5 bases). CDR3 size: 15 residues. Between the trimmed V and J ends, which lost 0 bases and 0 bases, there was a span of 8 bases. From germline, CDR1 is SGHRS and CDR2 YFSETQ. Written as DNA, the CDR3 is TGCGCCAGCAGCTTGGATGGGGCTAGCACAGATACGCAGTATTTT. Its translation is CASSLDGASTDTQYF.

This clone appeared once. The chain uses TRBV28 and TRBJ2-2; 10 positions agree with TRBD2. V lost 3 bases to trimming and J lost 5 bases; unmatched junction nucleotides: 18. Germline V lookup: CDR1 MDHEN, CDR2 SYDVKM. The CDR3 spans 20 residues. In DNA form, the CDR3 reads TGTGCCAGCAGTTTTCCGACGGGGAGGGGCCCTAGCGGGAGTACCGGGGAGCTGTTTTTT. As protein: CASSFPTGRGPSGSTGELFF.

The chain couples TRBV18 to TRBJ1-1; the match to TRBD1 covers 8 bases. The CDR3 contains 15 residues. In germline, CDR1 is KGHSH, CDR2 LQKENI. The junction had 5 bases not matched to a gene; V was cut back by 4 bases and J by 1 base. CDR3 nucleotides: TGTGCCAGCTCACTAGGACAGGGCCCGAACACTGAAGCTTTCTTT. Translated: CASSLGQGPNTEAFF.

The genes are TRBV28 and TRBJ2-7; D not certain. The CDR3 sequence is 14 residues long. V lost 0 bases and J lost 1, with 7 bases in between. Germline V gene lookup returns CDR1 MDHEN and CDR2 SYDVKM. The CDR3 sequence: CASSLWSESYEQYF. The DNA of the CDR3 is TGTGCCAGCAGTTTATGGTCAGAATCCTACGAGCAGTACTTC. The full variable domain, rest sourced from reference TRBV28 and TRBJ2-7, is DVKVTQSSRYLVKRTGEKVFLECVQDMDHENMFWYRQDPGLGLRLIYFSYDVKMKEKGDIPEGYSVSREKKERFSLILESASTNQTSMYLCASSLWSESYEQYFGPGTRLTVT.

There are a few counts of this clone. J is TRBJ1-2 and V is TRBV19; TRBD1 agrees at 7 bases. The CDR3 length is 14 residues. V trimming: 6 bases; J trimming: 7 bases; junction bases outside the gene matches: 11. Germline V CDR1 and CDR2: LNHDA, SQIVND (reference sequence). CDR3 coding DNA: TGTGCCAGTAGCTGGCCCGGGACAGCCTCTGGCTACACCTTC. Amino acid sequence: CASSWPGTASGYTF.

The chain carries TRBV6-1 and TRBJ2-1; TRBD2 might be the D (5 bases). The length of the CDR3 is 14 residues. Trimming shortened V by 7 bases and J by 4 bases, and 14 bases separated the two germline ends. The germline gives CDR1 MNHNS, CDR2 SASEGT. CDR3: CASNGLSFYNEQFF. CDR3 sequence (DNA): TGTGCCAGCAACGGACTGAGCTTTTACAATGAGCAGTTCTTC.